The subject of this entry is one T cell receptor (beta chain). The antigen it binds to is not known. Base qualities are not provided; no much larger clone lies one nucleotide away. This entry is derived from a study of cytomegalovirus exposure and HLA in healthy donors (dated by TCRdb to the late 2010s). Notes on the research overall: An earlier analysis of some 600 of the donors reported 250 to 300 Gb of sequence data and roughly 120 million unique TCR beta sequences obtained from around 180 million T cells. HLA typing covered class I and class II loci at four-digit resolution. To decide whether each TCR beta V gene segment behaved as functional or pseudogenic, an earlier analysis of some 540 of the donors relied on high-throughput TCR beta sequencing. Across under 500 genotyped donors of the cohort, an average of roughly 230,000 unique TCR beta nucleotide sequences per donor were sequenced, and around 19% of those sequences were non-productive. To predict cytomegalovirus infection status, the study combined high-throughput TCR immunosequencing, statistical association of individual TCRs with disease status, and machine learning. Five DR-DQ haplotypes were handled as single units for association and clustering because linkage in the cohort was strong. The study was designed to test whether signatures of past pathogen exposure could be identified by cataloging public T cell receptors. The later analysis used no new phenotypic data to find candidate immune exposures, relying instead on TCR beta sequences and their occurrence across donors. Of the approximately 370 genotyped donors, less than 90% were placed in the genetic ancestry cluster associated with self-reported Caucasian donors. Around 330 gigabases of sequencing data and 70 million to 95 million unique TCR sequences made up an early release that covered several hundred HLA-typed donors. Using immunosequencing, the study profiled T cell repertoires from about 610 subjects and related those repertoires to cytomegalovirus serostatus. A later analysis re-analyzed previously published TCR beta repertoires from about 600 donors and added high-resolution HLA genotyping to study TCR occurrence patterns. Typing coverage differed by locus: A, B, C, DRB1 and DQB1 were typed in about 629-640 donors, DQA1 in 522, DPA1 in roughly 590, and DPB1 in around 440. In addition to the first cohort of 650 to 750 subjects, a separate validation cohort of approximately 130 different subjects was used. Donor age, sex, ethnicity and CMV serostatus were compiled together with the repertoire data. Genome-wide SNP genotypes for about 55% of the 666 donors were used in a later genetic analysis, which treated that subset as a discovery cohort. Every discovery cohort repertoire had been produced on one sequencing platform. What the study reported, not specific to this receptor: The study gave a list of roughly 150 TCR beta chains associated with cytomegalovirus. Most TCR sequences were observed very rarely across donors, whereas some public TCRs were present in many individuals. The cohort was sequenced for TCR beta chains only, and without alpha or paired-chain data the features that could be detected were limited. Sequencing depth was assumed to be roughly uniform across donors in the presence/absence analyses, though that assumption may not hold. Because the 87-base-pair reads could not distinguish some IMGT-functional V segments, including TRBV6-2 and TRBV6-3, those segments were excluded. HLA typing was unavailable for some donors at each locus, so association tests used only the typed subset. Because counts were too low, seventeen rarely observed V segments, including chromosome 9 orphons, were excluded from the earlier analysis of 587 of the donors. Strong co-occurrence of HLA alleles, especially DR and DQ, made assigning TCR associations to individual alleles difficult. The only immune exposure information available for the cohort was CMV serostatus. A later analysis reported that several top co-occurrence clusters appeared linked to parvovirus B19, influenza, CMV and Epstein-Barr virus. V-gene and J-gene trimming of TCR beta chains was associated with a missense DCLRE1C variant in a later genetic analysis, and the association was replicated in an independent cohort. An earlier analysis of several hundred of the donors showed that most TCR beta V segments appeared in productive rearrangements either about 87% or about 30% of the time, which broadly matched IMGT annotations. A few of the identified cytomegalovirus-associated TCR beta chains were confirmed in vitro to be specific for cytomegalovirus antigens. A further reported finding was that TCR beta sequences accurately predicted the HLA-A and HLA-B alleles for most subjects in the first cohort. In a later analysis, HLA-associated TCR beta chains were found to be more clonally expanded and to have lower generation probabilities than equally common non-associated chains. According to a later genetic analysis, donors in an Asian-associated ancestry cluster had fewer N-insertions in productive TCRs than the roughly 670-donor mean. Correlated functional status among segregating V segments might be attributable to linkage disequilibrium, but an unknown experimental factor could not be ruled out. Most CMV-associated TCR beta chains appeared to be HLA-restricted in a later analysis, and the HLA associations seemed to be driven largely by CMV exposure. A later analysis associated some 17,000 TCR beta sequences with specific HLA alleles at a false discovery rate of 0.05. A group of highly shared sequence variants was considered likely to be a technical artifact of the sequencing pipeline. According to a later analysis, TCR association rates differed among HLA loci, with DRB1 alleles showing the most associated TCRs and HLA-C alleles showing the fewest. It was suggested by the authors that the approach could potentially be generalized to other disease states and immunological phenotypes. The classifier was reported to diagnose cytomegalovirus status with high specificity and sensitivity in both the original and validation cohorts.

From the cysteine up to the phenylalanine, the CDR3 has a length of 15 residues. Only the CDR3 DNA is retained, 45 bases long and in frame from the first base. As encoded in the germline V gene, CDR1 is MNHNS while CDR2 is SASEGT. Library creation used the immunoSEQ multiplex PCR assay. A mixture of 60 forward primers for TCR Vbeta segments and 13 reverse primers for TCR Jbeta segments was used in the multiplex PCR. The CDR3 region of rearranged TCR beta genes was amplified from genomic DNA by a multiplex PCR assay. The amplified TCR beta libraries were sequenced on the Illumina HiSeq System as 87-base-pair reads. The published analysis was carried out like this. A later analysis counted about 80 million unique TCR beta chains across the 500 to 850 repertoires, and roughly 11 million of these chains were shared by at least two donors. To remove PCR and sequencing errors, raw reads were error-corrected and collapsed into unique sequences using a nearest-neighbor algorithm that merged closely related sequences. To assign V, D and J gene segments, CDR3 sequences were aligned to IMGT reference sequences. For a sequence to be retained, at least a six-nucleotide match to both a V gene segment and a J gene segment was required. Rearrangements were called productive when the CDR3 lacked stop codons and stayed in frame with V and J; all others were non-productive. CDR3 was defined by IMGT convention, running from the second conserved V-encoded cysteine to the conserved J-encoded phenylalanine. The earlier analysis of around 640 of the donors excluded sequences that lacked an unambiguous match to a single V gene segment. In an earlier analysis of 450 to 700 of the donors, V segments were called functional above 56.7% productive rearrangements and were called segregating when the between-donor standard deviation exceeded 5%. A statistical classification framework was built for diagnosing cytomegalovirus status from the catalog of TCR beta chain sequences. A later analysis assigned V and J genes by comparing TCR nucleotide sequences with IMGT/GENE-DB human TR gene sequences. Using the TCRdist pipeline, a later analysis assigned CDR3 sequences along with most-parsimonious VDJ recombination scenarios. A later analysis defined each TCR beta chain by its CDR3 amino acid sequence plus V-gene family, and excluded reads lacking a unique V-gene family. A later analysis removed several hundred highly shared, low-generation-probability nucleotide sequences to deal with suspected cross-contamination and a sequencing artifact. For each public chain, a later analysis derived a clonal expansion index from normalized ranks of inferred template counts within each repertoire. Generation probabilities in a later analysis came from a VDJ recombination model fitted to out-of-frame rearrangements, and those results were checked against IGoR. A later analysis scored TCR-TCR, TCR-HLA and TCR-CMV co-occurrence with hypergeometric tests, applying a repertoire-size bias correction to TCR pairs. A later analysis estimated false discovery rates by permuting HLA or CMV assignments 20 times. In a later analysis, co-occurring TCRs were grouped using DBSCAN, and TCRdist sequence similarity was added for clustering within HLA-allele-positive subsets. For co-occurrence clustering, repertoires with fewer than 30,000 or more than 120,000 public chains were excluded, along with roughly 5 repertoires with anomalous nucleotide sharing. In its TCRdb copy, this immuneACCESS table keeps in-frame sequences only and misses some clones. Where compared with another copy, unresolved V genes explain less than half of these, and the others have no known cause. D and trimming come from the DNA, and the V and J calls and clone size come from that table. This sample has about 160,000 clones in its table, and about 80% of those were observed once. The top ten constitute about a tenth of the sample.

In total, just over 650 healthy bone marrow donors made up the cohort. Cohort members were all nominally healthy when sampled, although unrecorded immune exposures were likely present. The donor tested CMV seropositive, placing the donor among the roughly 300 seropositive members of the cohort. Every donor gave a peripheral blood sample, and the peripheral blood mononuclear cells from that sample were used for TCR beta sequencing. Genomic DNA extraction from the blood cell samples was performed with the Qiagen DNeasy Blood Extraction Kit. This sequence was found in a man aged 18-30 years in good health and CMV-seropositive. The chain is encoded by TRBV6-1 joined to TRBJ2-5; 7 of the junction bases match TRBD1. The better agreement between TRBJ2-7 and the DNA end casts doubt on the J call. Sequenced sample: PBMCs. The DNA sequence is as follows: TGTGCCAGCACCTTGGAAACCGGGACAGCCTACGAGCAGTACTTC. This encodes CASTLETGTAYEQYF.